The 7 T cell receptor beta chains listed next were all sequenced from one sample in a study of identical twins. From the 5' RACE reads, TCRdb called clonotypes with MiXCR, one entry per CDR3 protein. The sample includes about 1.7 million distinct CDR3 sequences, around a third of them seen just once. Sample: cord blood. Source of these receptors: a newborn girl in good health.

This clonotype was seen ten or more times. The chain uses TRBV4-2 and TRBJ2-7; a possible D gene is TRBD1 (6 bases). Trimming removed 2 bases at V and 4 bases at J, with 12 bases between. The germline CDR1 and CDR2 sequences are LGHNA and YNFKEQ. The CDR3 has 14 residues. CDR3 sequence: CASSQSAQGYEQYF. CDR3 nucleotides: TGTGCCAGCAGCCAATCCGCTCAGGGGTACGAGCAGTACTTC.

This clonotype was recorded only once. This chain links TRBV4-1 with TRBJ2-1; 10 nucleotides match TRBD2. This CDR3 region has 17 residues. Germline V gene lookup returns CDR1 MGHRA and CDR2 YSYEKL. V lost 5 bases and J lost 3; bases outside the gene matches: 10. CDR3 amino acids: CASSAGLAGVYYNEQFF. The CDR3 DNA follows: TGCGCCAGCAGCGCCGGCCTAGCGGGAGTTTACTACAATGAGCAGTTCTTC.

This clonotype was picked up a small number of times. This chain joins TRBV11-2 and TRBJ2-3; D is perhaps TRBD2 (5 bases). This CDR3 spans 17 amino acids. Trimming removed 1 base at V and 0 bases at J, with 14 bases between. Germline V gene lookup returns CDR1 SGHAT and CDR2 FQNNGV. CDR3 region: CASSLGRAAFSTDTQYF. In nucleotides, the CDR3 is TGTGCCAGCAGCTTAGGGCGGGCGGCCTTCAGCACAGATACGCAGTATTTT.

This chain links TRBV12-3 or TRBV12-4 with TRBJ2-5; 8 nucleotides match TRBD2. This CDR3 contains 16 residues. Trimming removed 5 bases from V and 11 bases from J; junction bases left unmatched: 19. DNA of the CDR3: TGTGCCAGCAGTCTCCGAGCGGGAGCAAGCTACAATGAGCAGTACTTC. It codes for CASSLRAGASYNEQYF.

The chain carries TRBV5-1 and TRBJ2-5; D call uncertain. This CDR3 spans 16 amino acids. Germline CDR1 SGHRS, CDR2 YFSETQ. The V end was cut by 4 bases, the J end by 11 bases, with 27 bases between. The CDR3: CASSPDSWSSYNEQYF. The CDR3 bases are TGCGCCAGCAGCCCCGACTCCTGGAGCTCCTACAATGAGCAGTACTTC.

This chain joins TRBV10-1 and TRBJ2-1; D not resolved. The V and J ends lost 3 bases and 6 bases respectively, with 6 bases between them. The CDR3 is 12 amino acids. CDR1 and CDR2 (germline): WNHNN, SYGVQD (reference sequence). The CDR3 here is CASSESCNEQFF. The CDR3 DNA reads TGCGCCAGCAGTGAATCTTGCAATGAGCAGTTCTTC.

This sequence joins TRBV4-1 and TRBJ2-1, with 8 positions matching TRBD1. Germline V gene data show CDR1 as MGHRA and CDR2 as YSYEKL. The CDR3 extends over 16 amino acids. Unmatched junction bases numbered 9, after V lost 3 bases and J lost 5 bases. The CDR3: CASSHGQGTGHNEQFF. The CDR3 nucleotides are TGCGCCAGCAGCCACGGACAGGGTACGGGGCACAATGAGCAGTTCTTC.